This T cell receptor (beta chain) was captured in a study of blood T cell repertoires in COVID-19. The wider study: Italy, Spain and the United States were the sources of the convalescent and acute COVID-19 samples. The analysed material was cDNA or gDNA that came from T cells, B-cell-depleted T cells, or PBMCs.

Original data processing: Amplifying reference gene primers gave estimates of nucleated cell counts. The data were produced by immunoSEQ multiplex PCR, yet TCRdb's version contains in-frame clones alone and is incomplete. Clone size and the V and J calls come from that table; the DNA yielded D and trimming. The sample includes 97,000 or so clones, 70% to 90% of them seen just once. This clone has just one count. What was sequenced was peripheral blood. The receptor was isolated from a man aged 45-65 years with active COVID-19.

The CDR3 coding sequence is TGTGCCAGCAGCCATCAGGGGGCAAGAGGAGATACGCAGTATTTT. Residues: CASSHQGARGDTQYF. This sequence joins TRBV14 and TRBJ2-3, with TRBD1 matching over 8 bases. This CDR3 region has 15 residues. Germline V CDR1 and CDR2: SGHDN, FVKESK. The trim removed 3 bases at V and 5 bases at J, leaving 7 bases unmatched. Using reference TRBV14 and TRBJ2-3 for the parts outside the CDR3, the full variable domain is EAGVTQFPSHSVIEKGQTVTLRCDPISGHDNLYWYRRVMGKEIKFLLHFVKESKQDESGMPNNRFLAERTGGTYSTLKVQPAELEDSGVYFCASSHQGARGDTQYFGPGTRLTVL.